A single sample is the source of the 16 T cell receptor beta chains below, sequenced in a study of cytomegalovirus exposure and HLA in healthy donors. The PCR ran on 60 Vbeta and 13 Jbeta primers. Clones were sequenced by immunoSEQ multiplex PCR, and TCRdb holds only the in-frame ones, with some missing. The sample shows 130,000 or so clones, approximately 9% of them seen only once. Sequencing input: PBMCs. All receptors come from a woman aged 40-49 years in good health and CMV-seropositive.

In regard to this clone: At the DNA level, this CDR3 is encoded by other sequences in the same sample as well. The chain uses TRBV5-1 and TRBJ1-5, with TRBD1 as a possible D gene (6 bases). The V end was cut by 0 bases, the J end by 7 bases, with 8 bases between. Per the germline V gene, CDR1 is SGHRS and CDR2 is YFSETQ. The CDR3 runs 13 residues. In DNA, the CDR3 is TGCGCCAGCAGCTTGGCAGGGGACCAGCCCCAGCATTTT. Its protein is CASSLAGDQPQHF.

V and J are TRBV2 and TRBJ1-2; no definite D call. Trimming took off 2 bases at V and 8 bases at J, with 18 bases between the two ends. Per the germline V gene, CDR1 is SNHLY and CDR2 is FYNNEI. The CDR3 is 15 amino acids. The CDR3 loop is CASSERFAGLRGYTF. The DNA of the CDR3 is TGTGCCAGCAGTGAAAGGTTCGCAGGCCTTCGCGGCTACACCTTC.

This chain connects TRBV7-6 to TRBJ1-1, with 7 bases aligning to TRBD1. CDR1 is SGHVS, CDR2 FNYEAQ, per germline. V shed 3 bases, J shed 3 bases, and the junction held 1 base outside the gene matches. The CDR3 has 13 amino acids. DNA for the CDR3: TGTGCCAGCAGCTTTCAGGGGGACACTGAAGCTTTCTTT. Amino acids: CASSFQGDTEAFF.

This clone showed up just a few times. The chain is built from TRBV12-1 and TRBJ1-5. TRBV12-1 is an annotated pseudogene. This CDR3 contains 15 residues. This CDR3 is CARRWGTWGEQPQHF. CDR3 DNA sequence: TGTGCCAGAAGATGGGGGACTTGGGGGGAACAGCCCCAGCATTTT.

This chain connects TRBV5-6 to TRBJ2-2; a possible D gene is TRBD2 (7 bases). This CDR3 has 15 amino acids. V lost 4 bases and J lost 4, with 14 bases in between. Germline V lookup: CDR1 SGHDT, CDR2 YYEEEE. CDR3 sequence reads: CASSRGAGSTGELFF. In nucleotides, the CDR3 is TGTGCCAGCAGCCGGGGGGCCGGCTCCACCGGGGAGCTGTTTTTT.

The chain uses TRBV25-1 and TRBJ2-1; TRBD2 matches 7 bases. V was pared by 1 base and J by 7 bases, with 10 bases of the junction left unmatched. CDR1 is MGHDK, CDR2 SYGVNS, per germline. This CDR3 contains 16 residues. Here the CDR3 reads CASSESGRGSGNEQFF. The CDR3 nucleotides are TGTGCCAGCAGTGAATCGGGGCGGGGGTCCGGTAATGAGCAGTTCTTC.

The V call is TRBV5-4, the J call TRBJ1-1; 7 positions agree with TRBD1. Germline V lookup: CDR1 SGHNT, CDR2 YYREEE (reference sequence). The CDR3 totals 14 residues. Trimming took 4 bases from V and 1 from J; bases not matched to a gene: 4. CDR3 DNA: TGTGCCAGCAGCGAGGGACAGACGAACACTGAAGCTTTCTTT. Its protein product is CASSEGQTNTEAFF.

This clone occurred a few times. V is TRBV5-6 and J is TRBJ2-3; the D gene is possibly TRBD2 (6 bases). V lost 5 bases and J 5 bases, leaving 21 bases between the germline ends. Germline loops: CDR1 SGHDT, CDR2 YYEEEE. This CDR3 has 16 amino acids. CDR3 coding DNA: TGTGCCAGCAGTCACATTCCCGGATGGGGGGTAGATACGCAGTATTTT. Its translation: CASSHIPGWGVDTQYF. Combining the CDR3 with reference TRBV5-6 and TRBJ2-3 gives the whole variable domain DAGVTQSPTHLIKTRGQQVTLRCSPKSGHDTVSWYQQALGQGPQFIFQYYEEEERQRGNFPDRFSGHQFPNYSSELNVNALLLGDSALYLCASSHIPGWGVDTQYFGPGTRLTVL.

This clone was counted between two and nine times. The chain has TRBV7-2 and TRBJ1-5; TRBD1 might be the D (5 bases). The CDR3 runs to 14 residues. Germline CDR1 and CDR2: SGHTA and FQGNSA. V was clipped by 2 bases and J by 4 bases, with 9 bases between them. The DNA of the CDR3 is TGTGCCAGCAGCTTAAATACAGGAAATCAGCCCCAGCATTTT. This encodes CASSLNTGNQPQHF.

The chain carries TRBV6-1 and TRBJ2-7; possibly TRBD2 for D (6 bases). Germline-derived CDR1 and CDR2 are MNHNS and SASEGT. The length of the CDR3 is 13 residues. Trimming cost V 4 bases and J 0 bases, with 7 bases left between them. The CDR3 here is CASSVGGSYEQYF. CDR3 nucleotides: TGTGCCAGCAGTGTGGGGGGCTCCTACGAGCAGTACTTC.

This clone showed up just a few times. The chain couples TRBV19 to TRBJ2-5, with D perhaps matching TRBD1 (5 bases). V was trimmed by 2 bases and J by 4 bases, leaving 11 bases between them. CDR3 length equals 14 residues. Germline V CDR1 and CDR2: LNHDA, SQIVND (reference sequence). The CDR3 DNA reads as TGTGCCAGTAGTATAAGGGGTTTTAGAGAGACCCAGTACTTC. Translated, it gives CASSIRGFRETQYF.

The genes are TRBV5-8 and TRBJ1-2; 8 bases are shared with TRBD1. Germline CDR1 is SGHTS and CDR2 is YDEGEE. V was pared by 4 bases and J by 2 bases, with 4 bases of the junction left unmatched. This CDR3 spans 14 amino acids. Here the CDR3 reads CASSLRDRNYGYTF. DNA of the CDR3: TGTGCCAGCAGCCTCCGGGACAGGAACTATGGCTACACCTTC.

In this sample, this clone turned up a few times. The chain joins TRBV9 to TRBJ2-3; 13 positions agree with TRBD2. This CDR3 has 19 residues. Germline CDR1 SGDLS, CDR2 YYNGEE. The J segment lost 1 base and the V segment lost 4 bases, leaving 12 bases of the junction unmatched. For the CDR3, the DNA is TGTGCCAGCAGCCACTCGACTAGCGGGGGGTCGGGTGGCACAGATACGCAGTATTTT. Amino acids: CASSHSTSGGSGGTDTQYF.

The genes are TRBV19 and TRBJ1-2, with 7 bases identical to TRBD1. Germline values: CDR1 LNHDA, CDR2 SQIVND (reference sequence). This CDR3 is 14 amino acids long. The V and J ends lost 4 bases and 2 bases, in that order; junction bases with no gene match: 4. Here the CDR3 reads CASSKPGQNYGYTF. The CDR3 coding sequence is TGTGCCAGTAGTAAACCGGGACAGAACTATGGCTACACCTTC.

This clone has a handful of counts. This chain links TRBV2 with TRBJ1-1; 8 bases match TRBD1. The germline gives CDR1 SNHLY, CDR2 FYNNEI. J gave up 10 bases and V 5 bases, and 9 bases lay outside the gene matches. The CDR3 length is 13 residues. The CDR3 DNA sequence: TGTGCCAGCAGTCCGACAGGGGTATTAGCAGCTTTCTTT. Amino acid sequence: CASSPTGVLAAFF. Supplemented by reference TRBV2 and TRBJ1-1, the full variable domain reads EPEVTQTPSHQVTQMGQEVILRCVPISNHLYFYWYRQILGQKVEFLVSFYNNEISEKSEIFDDQFSVERPDGSNFTLKIRSTKLEDSAMYFCASSPTGVLAAFFGQGTRLTVV.

This CDR3 reads CASSSRLARDIQYF. CDR3 nucleotide sequence: TGTGCCAGCAGTTCCCGACTAGCCCGTGACATTCAGTACTTC. V and J are TRBV27 and TRBJ2-4; 7 bases map to TRBD2. V shed 4 bases and J 8 bases; nucleotides not matched to a gene: 8. The CDR3 is 14 residues long. CDR1 MNHEY and CDR2 SMNVEV come from the germline V gene (reference sequence).